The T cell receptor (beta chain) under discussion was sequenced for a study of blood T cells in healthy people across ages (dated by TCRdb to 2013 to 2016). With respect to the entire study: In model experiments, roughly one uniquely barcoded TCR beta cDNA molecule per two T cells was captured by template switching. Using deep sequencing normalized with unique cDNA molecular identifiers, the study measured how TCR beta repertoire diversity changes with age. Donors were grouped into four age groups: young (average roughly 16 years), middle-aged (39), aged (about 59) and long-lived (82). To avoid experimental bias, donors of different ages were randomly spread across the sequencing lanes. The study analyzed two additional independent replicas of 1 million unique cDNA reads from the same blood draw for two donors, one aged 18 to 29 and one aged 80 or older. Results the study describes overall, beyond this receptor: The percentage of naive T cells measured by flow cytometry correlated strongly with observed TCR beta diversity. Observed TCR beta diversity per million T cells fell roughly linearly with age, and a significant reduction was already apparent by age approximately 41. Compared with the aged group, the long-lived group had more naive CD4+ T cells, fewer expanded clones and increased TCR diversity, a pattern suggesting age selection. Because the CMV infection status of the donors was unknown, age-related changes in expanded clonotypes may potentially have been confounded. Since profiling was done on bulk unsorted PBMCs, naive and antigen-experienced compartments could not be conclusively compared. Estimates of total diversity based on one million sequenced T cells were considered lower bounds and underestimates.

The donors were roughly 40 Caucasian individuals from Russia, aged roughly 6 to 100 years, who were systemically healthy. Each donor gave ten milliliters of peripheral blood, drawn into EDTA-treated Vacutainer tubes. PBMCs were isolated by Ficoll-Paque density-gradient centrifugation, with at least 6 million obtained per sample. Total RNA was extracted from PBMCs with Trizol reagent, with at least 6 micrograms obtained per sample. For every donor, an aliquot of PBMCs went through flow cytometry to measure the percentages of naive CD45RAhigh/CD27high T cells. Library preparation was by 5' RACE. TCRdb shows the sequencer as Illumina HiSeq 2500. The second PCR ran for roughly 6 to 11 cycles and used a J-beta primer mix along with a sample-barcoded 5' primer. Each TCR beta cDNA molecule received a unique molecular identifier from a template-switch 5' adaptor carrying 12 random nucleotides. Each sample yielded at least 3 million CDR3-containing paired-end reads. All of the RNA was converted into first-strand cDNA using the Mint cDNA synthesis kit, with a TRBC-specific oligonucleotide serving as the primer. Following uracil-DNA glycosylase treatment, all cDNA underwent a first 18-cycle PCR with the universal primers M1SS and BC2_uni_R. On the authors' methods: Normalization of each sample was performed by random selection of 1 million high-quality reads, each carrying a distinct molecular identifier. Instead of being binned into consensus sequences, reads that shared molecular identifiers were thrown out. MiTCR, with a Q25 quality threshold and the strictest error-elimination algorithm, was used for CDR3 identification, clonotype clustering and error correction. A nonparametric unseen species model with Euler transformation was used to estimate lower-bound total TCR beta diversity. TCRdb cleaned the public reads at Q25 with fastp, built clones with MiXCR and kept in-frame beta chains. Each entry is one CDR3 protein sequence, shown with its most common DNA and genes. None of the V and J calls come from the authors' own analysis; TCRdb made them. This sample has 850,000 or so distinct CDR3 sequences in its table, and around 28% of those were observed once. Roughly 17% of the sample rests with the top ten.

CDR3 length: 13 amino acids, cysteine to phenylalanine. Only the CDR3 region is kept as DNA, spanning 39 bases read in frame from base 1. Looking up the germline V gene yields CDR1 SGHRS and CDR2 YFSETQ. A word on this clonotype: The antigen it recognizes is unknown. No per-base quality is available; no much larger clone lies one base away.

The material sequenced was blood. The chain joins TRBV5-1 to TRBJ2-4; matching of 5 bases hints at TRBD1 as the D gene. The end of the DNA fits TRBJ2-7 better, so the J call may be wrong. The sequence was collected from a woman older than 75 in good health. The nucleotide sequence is TGCGCCAGCAGCTTGAAAGGGGTAATCGAGCAGTACTTC. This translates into CASSLKGVIEQYF.